One sample yielded the 10 T cell receptor beta chains listed below, sequenced in a study of blood T cell repertoires in COVID-19. Some clones are missing from TCRdb's copy, which holds only in-frame ones; the method was immunoSEQ multiplex PCR. Here the sample spans 270,000 or so clones, roughly 88% being singletons. The sample was peripheral blood. These receptors were collected from a woman in her twenties or thirties with active or convalescent COVID-19.

The V and J genes are TRBV2 and TRBJ2-3; TRBD1 aligns across 8 bases. CDR3 length: 13 residues. V was pared by 7 bases and J by 5 bases, with 5 bases of the junction left unmatched. Germline V gives CDR1 SNHLY, CDR2 FYNNEI. DNA of the CDR3: TGTGCCAGCATACGGACAGGGCAAGATACGCAGTATTTT. Translated: CASIRTGQDTQYF.

The chain recombines TRBV5-4 with TRBJ2-1; 8 nucleotides match TRBD2. V was pared by 0 bases and J by 8 bases, with 4 bases of the junction left unmatched. Germline lookup yields CDR1 SGHNT and CDR2 YYREEE (reference sequence). The CDR3 has 14 amino acids. For the CDR3, the DNA is TGTGCCAGCAGCTTGGTGCGGGGGGACGATGAGCAGTTCTTC. This translates into CASSLVRGDDEQFF.

This chain links TRBV28 with TRBJ2-2, with D possibly TRBD1 on 6 matching bases. The germline V gene has CDR1 MDHEN and CDR2 SYDVKM. CDR3 size: 15 residues. V shed 6 bases and J shed 5 bases, with 16 bases lying between them. Here the CDR3 reads CASSKQGLGTGELFF. The CDR3 DNA is TGTGCCAGCAGCAAGCAGGGGTTGGGGACCGGGGAGCTGTTTTTT. The variable domain in full, completed from reference TRBV28 and TRBJ2-2, reads DVKVTQSSRYLVKRTGEKVFLECVQDMDHENMFWYRQDPGLGLRLIYFSYDVKMKEKGDIPEGYSVSREKKERFSLILESASTNQTSMYLCASSKQGLGTGELFFGEGSRLTVL.

The chain combines TRBV7-9 with TRBJ1-1; maybe TRBD1 (5 bases). Germline V gives CDR1 SEHNR, CDR2 FQNEAQ (reference sequence). The CDR3 is 12 residues long. V was shortened by 2 bases and J by 6 bases, with 7 bases between the two germline ends. The CDR3 sequence: CASSLQGAEAFF. Here the CDR3 DNA reads TGTGCCAGCAGCTTACAAGGGGCTGAAGCTTTCTTT.

This rearrangement joins TRBV5-1 to TRBJ2-2, with TRBD1 matching 12 bases. The germline V gene encodes CDR1 SGHRS and CDR2 YFSETQ. V lost 4 bases to trimming and J lost 6 bases; unmatched junction nucleotides: 4. The CDR3 is made up of 15 amino acids. The CDR3 nucleotides read TGCGCCAGCAGCGGGGACAGGGGGCACGCCGGGGAGCTGTTTTTT. It translates to CASSGDRGHAGELFF.

This clone was detected only a few times. The chain is built from TRBV5-1 and TRBJ1-1, with D unresolved. This CDR3 comprises 13 residues. Trimming cost V 0 bases and J 0 bases, with 3 bases left between them. The V gene's germline CDR1 is SGHRS and CDR2 YFSETQ. The CDR3 coding sequence is TGCGCCAGCAGCTTGGCAGTGAACACTGAAGCTTTCTTT. Translation gives CASSLAVNTEAFF.

This chain uses TRBV19 with TRBJ1-5, with 7 nucleotides matching TRBD1. J lost 5 bases, V lost 5 bases, and 3 bases had no gene match. The germline CDR1 and CDR2 sequences are LNHDA and SQIVND (reference sequence). This CDR3 has 13 amino acids. CDR3 DNA sequence: TGTGCCAGTAGTGCCGACAGGGATCAGCCCCAGCATTTT. Its translation is CASSADRDQPQHF.

V usage is TRBV5-1 and J usage is TRBJ2-2, with 7 nucleotides matching TRBD1. Germline CDR1 is SGHRS and CDR2 is YFSETQ. With 3 bases clipped from V and 0 bases from J, the junction kept 8 bases outside the gene matches. CDR3 length equals 17 residues. In DNA, the CDR3 is TGCGCCAGCAGCTCCAGACAGGGCGCCGCGAACACCGGGGAGCTGTTTTTT. Translating gives CASSSRQGAANTGELFF.

This clone appeared a few times. V and J are TRBV12-3 or TRBV12-4 and TRBJ1-1, with a weak D call TRBD1 (6 bases). This CDR3 comprises 13 residues. V was cut by 5 bases and J by 9 bases, with 16 bases left in between. The CDR3 reads CASSPEPGEKAFF. CDR3 nucleotides: TGTGCCAGCAGTCCCGAACCAGGGGAGAAAGCTTTCTTT.

The rearrangement links TRBV9 to TRBJ2-5; D is undetermined. This CDR3 comprises 16 residues. Per the germline V gene, CDR1 is SGDLS and CDR2 is YYNGEE. V lost 4 bases to trimming and J lost 3 bases, with 19 bases between them. The CDR3 coding sequence is TGTGCCAGCAGCCCGACACAGTTCTTCCGGAAAGAGACCCAGTACTTC. As protein: CASSPTQFFRKETQYF.